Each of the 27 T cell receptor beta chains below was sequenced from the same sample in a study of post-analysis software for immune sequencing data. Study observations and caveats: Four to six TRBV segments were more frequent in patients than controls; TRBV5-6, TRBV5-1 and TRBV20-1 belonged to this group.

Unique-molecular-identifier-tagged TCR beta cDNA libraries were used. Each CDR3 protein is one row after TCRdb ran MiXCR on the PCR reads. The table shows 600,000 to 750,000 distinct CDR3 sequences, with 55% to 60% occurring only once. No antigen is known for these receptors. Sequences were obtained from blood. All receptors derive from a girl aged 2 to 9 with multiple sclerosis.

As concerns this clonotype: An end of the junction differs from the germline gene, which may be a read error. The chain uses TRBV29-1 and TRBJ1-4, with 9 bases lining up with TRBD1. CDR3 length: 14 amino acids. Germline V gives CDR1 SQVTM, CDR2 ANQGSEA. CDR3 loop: CSVTDGTGNEKRFF. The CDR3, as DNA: TGCAGCGTGACCGACGGGACAGGGAATGAAAAACGGTTTTTT.

CDR3 amino acids: CATSGQGRQTQYF. Here the CDR3 DNA reads TGTGCCACCAGTGGACAGGGCCGGCAGACCCAGTACTTC. The chain joins TRBV24-1 to TRBJ2-5, with TRBD1 identical over 7 bases. This CDR3 is built from 13 residues. Trimming removed 5 bases from V and 6 bases from J; junction bases left unmatched: 5. The germline V gene has CDR1 KGHDR and CDR2 SFDVKD.

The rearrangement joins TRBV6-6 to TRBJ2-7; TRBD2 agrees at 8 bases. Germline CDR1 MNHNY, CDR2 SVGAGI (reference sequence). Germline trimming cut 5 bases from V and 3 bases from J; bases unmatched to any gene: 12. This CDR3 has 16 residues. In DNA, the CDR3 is TGTGCCAGCAGTAAATCCGGGACTAGAAGCGGCTACGAGCAGTACTTC. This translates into CASSKSGTRSGYEQYF.

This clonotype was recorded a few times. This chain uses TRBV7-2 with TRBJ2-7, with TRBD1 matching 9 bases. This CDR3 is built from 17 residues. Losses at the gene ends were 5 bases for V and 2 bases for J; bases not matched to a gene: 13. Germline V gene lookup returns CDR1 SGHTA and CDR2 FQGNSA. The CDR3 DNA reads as TGTGCCAGCAGCCTAGACCATTGGGGACAGGGTCCCTACGAGCAGTACTTC. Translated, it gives CASSLDHWGQGPYEQYF.

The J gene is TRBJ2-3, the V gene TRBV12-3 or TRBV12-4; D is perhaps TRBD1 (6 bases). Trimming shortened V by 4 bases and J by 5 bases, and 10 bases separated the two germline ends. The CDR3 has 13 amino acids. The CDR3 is CASSYTGLDTQYF. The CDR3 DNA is TGTGCCAGCAGTTATACAGGGTTAGATACGCAGTATTTT.

The CDR3 is CASSPQGGGRSYGYTF. Written as DNA, the CDR3 is TGCGCCAGCAGCCCCCAAGGGGGGGGTAGGAGCTATGGCTACACCTTC. The chain is built from TRBV5-1 and TRBJ1-2; D is possibly TRBD1 (6 bases). This CDR3 region has 16 residues. Per the germline V gene, CDR1 is SGHRS and CDR2 is YFSETQ. The V end lost 4 bases, the J end lost 4 bases, and 20 bases lay between the germline ends. Based on the CDR3 plus reference TRBV5-1 and TRBJ1-2, the full variable domain is KAGVTQTPRYLIKTRGQQVTLSCSPISGHRSVSWYQQTPGQGLQFLFEYFSETQRNKGNFPGRFSGRQFSNSRSEMNVSTLELGDSALYLCASSPQGGGRSYGYTFGSGTRLTVV.

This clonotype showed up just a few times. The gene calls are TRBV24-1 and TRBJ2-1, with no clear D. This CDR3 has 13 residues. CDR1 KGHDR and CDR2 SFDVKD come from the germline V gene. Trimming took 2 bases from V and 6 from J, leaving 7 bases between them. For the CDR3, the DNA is TGTGCCACCAGTGATTCGGTTACCAATGAGCAGTTCTTC. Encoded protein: CATSDSVTNEQFF.

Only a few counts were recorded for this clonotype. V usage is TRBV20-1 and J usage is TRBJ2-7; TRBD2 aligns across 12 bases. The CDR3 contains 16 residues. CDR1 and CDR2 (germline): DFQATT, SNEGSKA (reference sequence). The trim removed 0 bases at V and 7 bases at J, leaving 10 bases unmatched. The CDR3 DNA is TGCAGTGCTAGAGATCAAGGGACTAGCGGGCTTTGGGAGCAGTACTTC. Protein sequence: CSARDQGTSGLWEQYF.

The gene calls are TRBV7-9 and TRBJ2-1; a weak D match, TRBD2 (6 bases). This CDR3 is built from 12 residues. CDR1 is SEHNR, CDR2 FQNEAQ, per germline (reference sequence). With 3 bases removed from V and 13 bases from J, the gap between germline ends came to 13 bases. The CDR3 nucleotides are TGTGCCAGCAGCTTCCGGGACTCCCCCCAGTTCTTC. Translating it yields CASSFRDSPQFF. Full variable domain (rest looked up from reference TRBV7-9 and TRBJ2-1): DTGVSQNPRHKITKRGQNVTFRCDPISEHNRLYWYRQTLGQGPEFLTYFQNEAQLEKSRLLSDRFSAERPKGSFSTLEIQRTEQGDSAMYLCASSFRDSPQFFGPGTRLTVL.

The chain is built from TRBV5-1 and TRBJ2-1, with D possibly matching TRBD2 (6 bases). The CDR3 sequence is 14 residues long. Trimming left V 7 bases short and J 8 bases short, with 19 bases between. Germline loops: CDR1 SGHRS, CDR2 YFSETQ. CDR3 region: CASGSGTAGDEQFF. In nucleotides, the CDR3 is TGCGCCAGCGGTAGCGGTACAGCTGGGGATGAGCAGTTCTTC.

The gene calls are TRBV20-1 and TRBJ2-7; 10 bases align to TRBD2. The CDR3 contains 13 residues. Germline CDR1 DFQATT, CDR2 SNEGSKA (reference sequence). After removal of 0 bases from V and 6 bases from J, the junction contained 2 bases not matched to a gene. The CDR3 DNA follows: TGCAGTGCTAGAGATCTAGCGGGAGTCGAGCAGTACTTC. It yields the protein CSARDLAGVEQYF.

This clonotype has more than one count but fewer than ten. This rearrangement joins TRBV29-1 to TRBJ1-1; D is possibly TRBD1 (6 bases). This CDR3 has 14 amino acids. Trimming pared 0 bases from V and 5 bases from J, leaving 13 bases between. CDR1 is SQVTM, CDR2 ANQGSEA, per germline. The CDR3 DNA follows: TGCAGCGTTGAAGAGCGGGCCAGGGGAACTGAAGCTTTCTTT. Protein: CSVEERARGTEAFF.

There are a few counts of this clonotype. The CDR3 coding sequence is TGTGCCAGCTCACCGGCGGACAGACTACCCTACGAGCAGTACTTC. This encodes CASSPADRLPYEQYF. This chain links TRBV18 with TRBJ2-7; tentative D call: TRBD1 (6 bases). Deletions cut 3 bases from V and 2 bases from J, with 14 bases between. Germline CDR1 reads KGHSH; CDR2 reads LQKENI. This CDR3 spans 15 amino acids.

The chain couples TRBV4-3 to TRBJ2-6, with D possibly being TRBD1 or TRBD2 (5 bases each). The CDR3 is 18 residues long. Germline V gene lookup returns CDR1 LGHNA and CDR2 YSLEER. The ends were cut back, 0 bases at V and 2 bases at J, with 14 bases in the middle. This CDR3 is CASSQERVLGAGANVLTF. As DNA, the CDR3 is TGCGCCAGCAGCCAAGAAAGAGTGCTGGGGGCTGGGGCCAACGTCCTGACTTTC.

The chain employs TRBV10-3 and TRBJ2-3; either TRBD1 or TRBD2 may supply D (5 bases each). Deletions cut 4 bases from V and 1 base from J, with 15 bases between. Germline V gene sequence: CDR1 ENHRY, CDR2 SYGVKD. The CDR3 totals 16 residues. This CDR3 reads CAISGVGGGGTDTQYF. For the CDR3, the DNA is TGTGCCATCAGTGGAGTGGGTGGGGGTGGCACAGATACGCAGTATTTT.

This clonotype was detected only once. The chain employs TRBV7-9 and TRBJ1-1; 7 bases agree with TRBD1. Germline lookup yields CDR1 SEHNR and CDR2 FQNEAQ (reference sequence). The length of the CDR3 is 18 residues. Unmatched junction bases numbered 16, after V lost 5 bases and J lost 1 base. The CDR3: CASSPKTWPGQKNTEAFF. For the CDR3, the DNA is TGTGCCAGCAGCCCGAAAACCTGGCCGGGACAGAAGAACACTGAAGCTTTCTTT.

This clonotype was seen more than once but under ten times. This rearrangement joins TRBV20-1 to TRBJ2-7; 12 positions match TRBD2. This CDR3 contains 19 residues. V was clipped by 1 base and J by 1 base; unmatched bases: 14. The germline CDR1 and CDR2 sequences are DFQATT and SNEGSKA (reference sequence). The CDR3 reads CSARVLRWTSGIISYEQYF. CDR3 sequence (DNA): TGCAGTGCTAGAGTATTAAGGTGGACTAGCGGGATCATTTCCTACGAGCAGTACTTC.

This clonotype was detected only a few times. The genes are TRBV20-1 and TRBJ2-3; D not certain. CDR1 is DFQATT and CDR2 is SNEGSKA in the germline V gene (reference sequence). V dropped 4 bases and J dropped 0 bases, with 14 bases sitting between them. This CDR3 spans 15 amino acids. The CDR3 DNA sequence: TGCAGTGCTACCCCCAGTACCTCTAGCACAGATACGCAGTATTTT. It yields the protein CSATPSTSSTDTQYF.

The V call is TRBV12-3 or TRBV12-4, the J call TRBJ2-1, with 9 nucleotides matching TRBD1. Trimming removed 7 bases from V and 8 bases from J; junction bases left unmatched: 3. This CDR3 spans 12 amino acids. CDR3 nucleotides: TGTGCCAGCAAAAGGACAGGGGATGAGCAGTTCTTC. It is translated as CASKRTGDEQFF.

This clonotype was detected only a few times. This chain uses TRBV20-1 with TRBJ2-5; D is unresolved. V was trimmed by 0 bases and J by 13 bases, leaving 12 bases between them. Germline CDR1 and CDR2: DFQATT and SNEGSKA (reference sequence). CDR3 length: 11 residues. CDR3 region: CSARDGTVRYF. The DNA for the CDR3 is TGCAGTGCTAGAGATGGAACGGTTCGGTACTTC.

The CDR3 region has the DNA TGCAGTGCTAGTAGGCAGACTAACTACGAGCAGTACTTC. Encoded protein: CSASRQTNYEQYF. The V and J genes are TRBV20-1 and TRBJ2-7, with D perhaps matching TRBD2 (5 bases). This CDR3 contains 13 residues. Germline V gives CDR1 DFQATT, CDR2 SNEGSKA (reference sequence). V dropped 3 bases and J dropped 3 bases, with 12 bases sitting between them.

The CDR3 here is CASSSRSPKRADTQYF. As DNA, the CDR3 is TGTGCCAGCAGCTCCCGGTCCCCAAAGCGCGCAGATACGCAGTATTTT. The chain couples TRBV7-9 to TRBJ2-3; no definite D call. The germline V gene encodes CDR1 SEHNR and CDR2 FQNEAQ (reference sequence). V lost 4 bases and J lost 4, with 18 bases in between. This CDR3 has 16 amino acids.

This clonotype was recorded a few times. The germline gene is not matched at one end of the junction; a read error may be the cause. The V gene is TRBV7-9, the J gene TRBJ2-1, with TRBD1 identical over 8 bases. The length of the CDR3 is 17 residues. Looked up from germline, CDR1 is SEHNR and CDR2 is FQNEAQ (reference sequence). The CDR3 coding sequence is TGTGCCTGCAGCTTAAGGGGCCGTGGGACAGGCTACAATGAGCAGTTCTTC. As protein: CACSLRGRGTGYNEQFF.

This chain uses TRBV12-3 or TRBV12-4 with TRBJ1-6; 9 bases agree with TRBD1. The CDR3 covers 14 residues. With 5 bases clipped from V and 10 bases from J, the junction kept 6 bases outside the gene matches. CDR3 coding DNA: TGTGCCAGCAGTCGACAGGGGGGTGAGTCACCCCTCCACTTT. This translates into CASSRQGGESPLHF.

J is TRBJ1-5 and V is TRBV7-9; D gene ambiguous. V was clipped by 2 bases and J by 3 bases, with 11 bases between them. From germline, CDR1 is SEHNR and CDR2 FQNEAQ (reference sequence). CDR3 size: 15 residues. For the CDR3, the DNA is TGTGCCAGCAGCTTATGGGGTCGGGTCAATCAGCCCCAGCATTTT. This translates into CASSLWGRVNQPQHF. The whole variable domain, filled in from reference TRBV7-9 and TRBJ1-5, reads DTGVSQNPRHKITKRGQNVTFRCDPISEHNRLYWYRQTLGQGPEFLTYFQNEAQLEKSRLLSDRFSAERPKGSFSTLEIQRTEQGDSAMYLCASSLWGRVNQPQHFGDGTRLSIL.

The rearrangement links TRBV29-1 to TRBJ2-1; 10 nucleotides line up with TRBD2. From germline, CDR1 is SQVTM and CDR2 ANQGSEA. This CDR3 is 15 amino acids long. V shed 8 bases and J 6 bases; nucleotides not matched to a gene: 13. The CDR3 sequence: CSSQGLAGAINEQFF. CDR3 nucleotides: TGCAGCTCCCAAGGGCTAGCGGGGGCTATCAATGAGCAGTTCTTC.

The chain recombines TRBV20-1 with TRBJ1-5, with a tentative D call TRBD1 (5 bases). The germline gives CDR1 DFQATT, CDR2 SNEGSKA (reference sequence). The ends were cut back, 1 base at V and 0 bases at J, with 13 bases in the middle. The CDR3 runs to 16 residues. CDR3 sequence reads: CSARGGSGYSNQPQHF. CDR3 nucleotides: TGCAGTGCTAGAGGGGGGAGTGGATATAGCAATCAGCCCCAGCATTTT.